This section outlines one TCR beta chain sequence together with its context. This clone appeared a few times. Its antigen remains unidentified. There are no base qualities to consult, and no much larger clone falls within one base. Libraries were made using the immunoSEQ multiplex PCR assay. Held by TCRdb, this immuneACCESS table contains in-frame sequences only and omits some clones. Under half of the omission traces to an unresolved V gene where checked; the cause of the rest is unknown. The sample has more than 45,000 clones on record, around 93% of them singletons. Jointly, the top ten make up about 0.6% of the sample. This entry is derived from a study of T cell changes during pregnancy in multiple sclerosis (dated by TCRdb to the late 2010s). With regard to the full study: In women with multiple sclerosis, the researchers looked at how the T cell repertoire shifted as pregnancy progressed.

Measured from the cysteine to the phenylalanine, the CDR3 is 14 residues long. Only the CDR3 portion is preserved as DNA: 42 bases, with reading frame beginning at the first base. V ends up 2 bases short and J 11 bases short, with an unmatched junction base count of 10. CDR1 GTSNPN and CDR2 SVGIG were looked up in the germline V gene (reference sequence). The V and J genes are TRBV30 and TRBJ1-5; 9 central nucleotides agree with TRBD1. The TCR originated in a female donor with multiple sclerosis, enrolled in a pregnancy study. This specimen was CD4+ T cells from peripheral blood mononuclear cells, taken after pregnancy. The CDR3 sequence is CAWSLTGGVSTQHF. The sequenced DNA is TGTGCCTGGAGTCTGACAGGGGGGGTTTCGACCCAGCATTTT.